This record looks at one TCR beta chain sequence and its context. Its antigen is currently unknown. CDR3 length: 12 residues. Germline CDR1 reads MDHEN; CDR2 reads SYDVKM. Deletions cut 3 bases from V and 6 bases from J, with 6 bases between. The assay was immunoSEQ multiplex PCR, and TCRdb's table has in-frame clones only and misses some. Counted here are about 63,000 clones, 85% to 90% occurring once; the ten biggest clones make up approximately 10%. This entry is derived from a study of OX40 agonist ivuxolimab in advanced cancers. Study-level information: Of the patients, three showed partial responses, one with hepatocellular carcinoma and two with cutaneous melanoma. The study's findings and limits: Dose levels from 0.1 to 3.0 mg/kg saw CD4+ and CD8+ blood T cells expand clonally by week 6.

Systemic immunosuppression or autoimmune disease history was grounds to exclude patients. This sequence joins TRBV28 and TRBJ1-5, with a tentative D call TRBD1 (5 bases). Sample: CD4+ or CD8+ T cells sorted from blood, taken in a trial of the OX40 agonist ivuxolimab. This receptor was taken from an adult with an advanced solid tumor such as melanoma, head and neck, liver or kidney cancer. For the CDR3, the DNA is TGTGCCAGCAGTTTGGGACGTCAGCCCCAGCATTTT. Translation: CASSLGRQPQHF.